The 12 T cell receptor beta chains below come from one sample, sequenced in a study of control samples from healthy donors and cancer patients. Clones were read by immunoSEQ multiplex PCR, and TCRdb kept only the in-frame ones, dropping some. The table has around 170,000 clones, 80% to 90% seen once. Material for sequencing was blood. The receptors come from a woman aged 25 to 45 in good health.

This clone was picked up a small number of times. J is TRBJ1-5 and V is TRBV6-5; 8 bases are shared with TRBD1. J lost 0 bases, V lost 6 bases, and 4 bases had no gene match. Germline lookup yields CDR1 MNHEY and CDR2 SVGAGI. The CDR3 is 15 amino acids. CDR3 loop: CASSRTGYSNQPQHF. CDR3 DNA: TGTGCCAGCAGCCGGACAGGGTATAGCAATCAGCCCCAGCATTTT.

This clone was recorded once. The chain carries TRBV3-1 (or the pseudogene TRBV3-2) and TRBJ2-7, with 7 positions matching TRBD2. Per germline, CDR1 LGHDT and CDR2 YNNKEL (reference sequence). CDR3 length: 16 amino acids. Losses at the gene ends were 4 bases for V and 6 bases for J; bases not matched to a gene: 15. In DNA, the CDR3 is TGTGCCAGCAGCCCCCGGGGAGGGACCGTTGGGCTCGAGCAGTACTTC. This codes for CASSPRGGTVGLEQYF.

The V call is TRBV5-1, the J call TRBJ2-5; 7 nucleotides line up with TRBD1. This CDR3 region has 14 residues. Germline lookup yields CDR1 SGHRS and CDR2 YFSETQ. The V and J ends lost 4 bases and 4 bases, in that order; junction bases with no gene match: 7. The CDR3 nucleotides are TGCGCCAGCAGCCTGGGCAGGGGGTTAGAGACCCAGTACTTC. Translating it yields CASSLGRGLETQYF.

A note on this clone: The sample contains more than one DNA sequence encoding this CDR3. The chain employs TRBV2 and TRBJ1-5; TRBD1 aligns across 9 bases. In germline, CDR1 is SNHLY, CDR2 FYNNEI. CDR3 length: 15 amino acids. The V segment lost 1 base and the J segment 4 bases; nucleotides outside the gene matches: 2. This CDR3 reads CASSEGQGGNQPQHF. CDR3 DNA: TGTGCCAGCAGTGAAGGACAGGGGGGGAATCAGCCCCAGCATTTT. Based on the CDR3 plus reference TRBV2 and TRBJ1-5, the full variable domain is EPEVTQTPSHQVTQMGQEVILRCVPISNHLYFYWYRQILGQKVEFLVSFYNNEISEKSEIFDDQFSVERPDGSNFTLKIRSTKLEDSAMYFCASSEGQGGNQPQHFGDGTRLSIL.

The CDR3 here is CASSRAYGYTF. Written as DNA, the CDR3 is TGTGCCAGTAGTCGGGCTTATGGCTACACCTTC. The J gene is TRBJ1-2, the V gene TRBV19, with D unclear. Germline V gene sequence: CDR1 LNHDA, CDR2 SQIVND (reference sequence). The CDR3 consists of 11 residues. V lost 5 bases and J lost 5, with 6 bases in between.

This clone was observed a single time. V gene TRBV27 combines with J gene TRBJ2-7; perhaps TRBD1 as D (5 bases). The CDR3 consists of 14 residues. Germline lookup yields CDR1 MNHEY and CDR2 SMNVEV (reference sequence). V dropped 5 bases and J dropped 1 base, with 12 bases sitting between them. CDR3 nucleotide sequence: TGTGCCAGCAGTAGTCAGGGCACGTCCTACGAGCAGTACTTC. It yields the protein CASSSQGTSYEQYF.

The CDR3 loop is CAISEWIQGAGELFF. Here the CDR3 DNA reads TGTGCCATCAGTGAGTGGATACAGGGCGCCGGGGAGCTGTTTTTT. This chain uses TRBV10-3 with TRBJ2-2, with a weak D call TRBD1 (6 bases). The CDR3 extends over 15 amino acids. Germline CDR1 reads ENHRY; CDR2 reads SYGVKD. Deletions cut 1 base from V and 6 bases from J, with 12 bases between.

The genes are TRBV4-1 and TRBJ2-5; D perhaps matches TRBD2 (6 bases). Deletions cut 0 bases from V and 2 bases from J, with 16 bases between. The CDR3 has 17 residues. Germline V gene data show CDR1 as MGHRA and CDR2 as YSYEKL. The CDR3 DNA is TGCGCCAGCAGCCAAGATCAGGCGGGGCATCCGCAAGAGACCCAGTACTTC. It specifies CASSQDQAGHPQETQYF.

V gene TRBV12-3 or TRBV12-4 combines with J gene TRBJ2-5; D remains unclear. This CDR3 is 13 amino acids long. The V end lost 3 bases, the J end lost 2 bases, and 7 bases lay between the germline ends. The CDR3 sequence is CASSFHHQETQYF. The CDR3 region has the DNA TGTGCCAGCAGTTTTCACCATCAAGAGACCCAGTACTTC.

CDR3: CASSIGGQAYEQYF. CDR3 bases: TGTGCCAGTAGTATAGGAGGACAGGCCTACGAGCAGTACTTC. The V gene is TRBV19, the J gene TRBJ2-7; 7 bases match TRBD1. The junction had 2 bases not matched to a gene; V was cut back by 1 base and J by 2 bases. The CDR3 contains 14 residues. Germline V gives CDR1 LNHDA, CDR2 SQIVND (reference sequence).

The chain employs TRBV6-5 and TRBJ2-5, with D possibly TRBD2 on 6 matching bases. Germline V lookup: CDR1 MNHEY, CDR2 SVGAGI. The CDR3 contains 15 residues. V lost 7 bases, J lost 4 bases, and 19 bases lay in between. The CDR3 region is CASNKEVLRGETQYF. CDR3 nucleotide sequence: TGTGCCAGCAATAAGGAGGTATTGCGGGGAGAGACCCAGTACTTC.

This chain connects TRBV4-1 to TRBJ1-6; 8 bases agree with TRBD1. J gave up 5 bases and V 4 bases, and 7 bases lay outside the gene matches. The CDR3 contains 16 residues. Germline V lookup: CDR1 MGHRA, CDR2 YSYEKL. In nucleotides, the CDR3 is TGCGCCAGCAGCCCAAAGGGACAGGAGAATAATTCACCCCTCCACTTT. Encoded protein: CASSPKGQENNSPLHF.